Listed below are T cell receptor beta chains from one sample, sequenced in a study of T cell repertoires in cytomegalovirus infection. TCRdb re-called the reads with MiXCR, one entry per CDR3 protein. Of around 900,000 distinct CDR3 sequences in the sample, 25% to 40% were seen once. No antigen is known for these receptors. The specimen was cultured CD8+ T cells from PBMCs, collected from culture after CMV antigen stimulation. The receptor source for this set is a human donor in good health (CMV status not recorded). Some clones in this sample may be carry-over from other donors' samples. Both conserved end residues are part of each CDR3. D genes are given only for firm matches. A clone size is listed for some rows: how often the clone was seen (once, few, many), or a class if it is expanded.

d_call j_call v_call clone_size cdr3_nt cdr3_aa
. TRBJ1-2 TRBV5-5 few TGTGCCAGCAGCTTGTTTCCAGGGATGTACTATGGCTACACCTTC CASSLFPGMYYGYTF
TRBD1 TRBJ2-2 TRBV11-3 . TGTGCCAGCAGCCCCGTACTACAGGGGGCAGACACCGGGGAGCTGTTTTTT CASSPVLQGADTGELFF
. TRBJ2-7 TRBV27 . TGTGCCAGCACCAAATTGGGGACTGCGGCCCACGAGCAGTACTTC CASTKLGTAAHEQYF
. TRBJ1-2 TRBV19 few TGTGCCAGTAGTCCATGGGACCCGCGTTGGGACTATGGCTACACCTTC CASSPWDPRWDYGYTF
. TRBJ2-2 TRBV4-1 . TGCGCCAGCAGCGCCCGCGCTGGGGCGGTCGGCGGGGAGCTGTTTTTT CASSARAGAVGGELFF
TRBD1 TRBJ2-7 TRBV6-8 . TGTGTCAGCTTCGGGACAGGGTGGGACCACGAGCAGTACTTC CVSFGTGWDHEQYF
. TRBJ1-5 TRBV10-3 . TGTGCCATCAAGCACAGTGGGGACAATCAGCCCCAGCATTTT CAIKHSGDNQPQHF
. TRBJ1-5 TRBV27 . TGTGCCAGCAGTCCTCAACCTTACAATCAGCCCCAGCATTTT CASSPQPYNQPQHF
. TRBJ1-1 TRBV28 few TGTGCCTGTGGGGGGGGTCAGACTGAAGCTTTCTTT CACGGGQTEAFF
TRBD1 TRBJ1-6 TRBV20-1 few TGCAGTGCTTTTCTAAGGGGGGACAGGAAGAATTCACCCCTCCACTTT CSAFLRGDRKNSPLHF
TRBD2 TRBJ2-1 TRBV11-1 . TGTGCCAGCAGCGAGCGACTAGCGGGGCTTTACAATGAGCAGTTCTTC CASSERLAGLYNEQFF
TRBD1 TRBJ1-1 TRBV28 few TGTGCCAGCCTAGTCCGAGAGGGGGCAGGAACTGAAGCTTTCTTT CASLVREGAGTEAFF
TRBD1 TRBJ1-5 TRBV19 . TGTGCCAGTAGTAAGGCCCAGGGGGAACAGCCCCAGCATTTT CASSKAQGEQPQHF
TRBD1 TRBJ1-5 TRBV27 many TGTGCCAGCAGACAGGGGGCAGGTCAGCCCCAGCATTTT CASRQGAGQPQHF
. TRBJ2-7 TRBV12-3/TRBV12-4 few TGTGCCAGCAGTCAACGGGCCTACGAGCAGTACTTC CASSQRAYEQYF